Here is one T cell receptor (beta chain) with its context. Its antigen is not known. Each PCR replicate from the sorted subsets contained 200 to 250 ng DNA, which is roughly 33,000 T cell genomes. Libraries were prepared by immunoSEQ multiplex PCR; TCRdb keeps only in-frame clonotypes and omits some of them. The profile covers around 2,000,000 clones, with roughly 91% appearing a single time and 1.5% to 2% taken by the ten largest. Per germline, CDR1 SGHNT and CDR2 YYREEE (reference sequence). The CDR3 length is 14 residues. With 4 bases clipped from V and 5 bases from J, the junction kept 6 bases outside the gene matches. The sample belongs to a study of shared clonotypes between healthy human individuals. Study-level background: Donors consisted of a couple of women and three men between 18 and 49.

CD45RO negativity and positive selection for CCR7 defined naive CD8 cells, a population that excluded terminally differentiated effector memory CD45RA+ cells. Study-level points and caveats: Only a few donors were included, so the genetic and exposure-history diversity represented was limited. As a rule, naive subsets had a larger estimated richness than memory subsets.

The TCR originated in a man younger than 30 in good health. Some clones in this sample may be carry-over from other donors' samples. The sequenced sample consisted of naive CD8+ T cells from PBMCs. The J gene is TRBJ2-7, the V gene TRBV5-4, with TRBD1 matching over 10 bases. The CDR3 nucleotides are TGTGCCAGCAGCCGGGGACAGGGGTGGAACGAGCAGTACTTC. It translates to CASSRGQGWNEQYF. Together with reference TRBV5-4 and TRBJ2-7, the CDR3 gives the full variable domain: ETGVTQSPTHLIKTRGQQVTLRCSSQSGHNTVSWYQQALGQGPQFIFQYYREEENGRGNFPPRFSGLQFPNYSSELNVNALELDDSALYLCASSRGQGWNEQYFGPGTRLTVT.